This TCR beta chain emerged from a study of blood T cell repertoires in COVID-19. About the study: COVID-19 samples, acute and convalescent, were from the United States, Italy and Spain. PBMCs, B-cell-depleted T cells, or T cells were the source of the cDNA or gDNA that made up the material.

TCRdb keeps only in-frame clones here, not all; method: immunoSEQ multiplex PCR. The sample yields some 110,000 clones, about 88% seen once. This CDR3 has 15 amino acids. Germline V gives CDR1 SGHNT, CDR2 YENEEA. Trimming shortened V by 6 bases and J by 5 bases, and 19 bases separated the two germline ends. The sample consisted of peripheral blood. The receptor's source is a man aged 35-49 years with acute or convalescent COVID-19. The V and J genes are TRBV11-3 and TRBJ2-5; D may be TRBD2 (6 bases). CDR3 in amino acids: CASSPLGTWGETQYF. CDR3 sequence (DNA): TGTGCCAGCAGTCCCCTCGGGACTTGGGGGGAGACCCAGTACTTC.